This paragraph covers one T cell receptor (beta chain) sequence. Germline V gene sequence: CDR1 MNHEY, CDR2 SMNVEV (reference sequence). Trimming removed 5 bases at V and 6 bases at J, with 16 bases between. This CDR3 contains 14 residues. This sample is drawn from a study of T cell responses to AZD1222 COVID-19 vaccine. Study-wide background: Second-dose timings of about 4 or about 12 weeks were pooled.

Here immunoSEQ multiplex PCR was the method, and the copy in TCRdb shows in-frame clones only, minus some. The table lists about 150,000 clones, around 88% of them singletons, with 2.2% in the top ten. The sample in question was peripheral blood, obtained on day 0 of AZD1222 vaccination. The sequence came from an adult in good health. The chain couples TRBV27 to TRBJ1-2; D is possibly TRBD1 (6 bases). CDR3 in DNA: TGTGCCAGCAGTAAACAGGGATTAAAGCATGGCTACACCTTC. This codes for CASSKQGLKHGYTF.